Below, 16 T cell receptor beta chains from the same sample are listed, as sequenced in a study of cytomegalovirus exposure and HLA in healthy donors. Researchers ran the PCR with 60 Vbeta and 13 Jbeta primers. The data were produced by immunoSEQ multiplex PCR, yet TCRdb's version contains in-frame clones alone and is incomplete. The sample holds about 100,000 clones, around 77% seen once. Sequenced material: PBMCs. The receptors stem from a male donor in good health and CMV-seronegative.

This rearrangement joins TRBV7-3 to TRBJ2-7, with 7 nucleotides matching TRBD2. Germline lookup yields CDR1 SGHTA and CDR2 FQGTGA. Trimming cost V 0 bases and J 4 bases; bases outside gene matches: 9. The CDR3 covers 16 residues. CDR3 sequence (DNA): TGTGCCAGCAGCTTAACCTCCACTAGCGCTGGGTACGAGCAGTACTTC. Its translation is CASSLTSTSAGYEQYF.

V is TRBV7-9 and J is TRBJ2-7; 13 bases map to TRBD2. Germline V gene data show CDR1 as SEHNR and CDR2 as FQNEAQ (reference sequence). The CDR3 sequence is 16 residues long. Trimming took 4 bases from V and 6 from J; bases not matched to a gene: 9. CDR3 protein: CASSSRTSGRTGEQYF. As DNA, the CDR3 is TGTGCCAGCAGCTCCCGGACTAGCGGGAGAACTGGCGAGCAGTACTTC.

The table lists this clone with a few counts. The genes are TRBV2 and TRBJ2-1; TRBD1 matches 7 bases. This CDR3 is built from 15 residues. V lost 5 bases, J lost 3 bases, and 7 bases stayed unmatched. Germline V CDR1 and CDR2: SNHLY, FYNNEI. CDR3 amino acids: CASSSDRAFYNEQFF. In DNA, the CDR3 is TGTGCCAGCAGTTCCGACAGGGCGTTCTACAATGAGCAGTTCTTC. The entire variable domain, with the rest obtained from reference TRBV2 and TRBJ2-1, is as follows: EPEVTQTPSHQVTQMGQEVILRCVPISNHLYFYWYRQILGQKVEFLVSFYNNEISEKSEIFDDQFSVERPDGSNFTLKIRSTKLEDSAMYFCASSSDRAFYNEQFFGPGTRLTVL.

In this sample, this clone turned up a few times. This chain uses TRBV12-2 with TRBJ1-2; the DNA was not compared with TRBD1, the D call given in the table. TRBV12-2 is marked as a pseudogene. This CDR3 spans 16 amino acids. In nucleotides, the CDR3 is TGTGCAAGTCGCTTAGTTCCGCCAGGGACAGGGCACGGCTACACCTTC. It codes for CASRLVPPGTGHGYTF.

The chain links TRBV7-9 to TRBJ2-7, with D perhaps TRBD1 (6 bases). The CDR3 is 13 residues long. Germline CDR1 is SEHNR and CDR2 is FQNEAQ (reference sequence). V was clipped by 5 bases and J by 3 bases, with 11 bases between them. DNA of the CDR3: TGTGCCAGCAGCGGTTCAGGGGACTACGAGCAGTACTTC. This sequence encodes CASSGSGDYEQYF.

The chain joins TRBV29-1 to TRBJ2-1; 9 bases map to TRBD2. The V gene's germline CDR1 is SQVTM and CDR2 ANQGSEA. This CDR3 is 14 amino acids long. The V segment lost 5 bases and the J segment 5 bases; nucleotides outside the gene matches: 7. The CDR3 here is CSVPLAGANNEQFF. The CDR3 region has the DNA TGCAGCGTTCCTTTAGCGGGAGCAAACAATGAGCAGTTCTTC.

J is TRBJ2-7 and V is TRBV7-8, with 8 bases identical to TRBD1. J lost 6 bases, V lost 2 bases, and 6 bases had no gene match. The CDR3 spans 14 residues. Germline V CDR1 and CDR2: SGHVS, FQNEAQ. Here the CDR3 DNA reads TGTGCCAGCAGCTTAAGGACAGGGTGGGCCGAGCAGTACTTC. It is translated as CASSLRTGWAEQYF.

V usage is TRBV27 and J usage is TRBJ2-7; D might be TRBD2 (5 bases). V lost 8 bases to trimming and J lost 5 bases, with 13 bases between them. The CDR3 runs 12 residues. Germline CDR1 is MNHEY and CDR2 is SMNVEV (reference sequence). The CDR3, as DNA: TGTGCCAGCGGCCTAGCAATCCACGAGCAGTACTTC. Its protein product is CASGLAIHEQYF.

This chain joins TRBV2 and TRBJ2-7; perhaps TRBD2 as D (7 bases). This CDR3 region has 14 residues. V was pared by 5 bases and J by 5 bases, with 16 bases between. CDR1 is SNHLY, CDR2 FYNNEI, per germline. The CDR3 loop is CASSKRTGGDEQYF. CDR3 DNA sequence: TGTGCCAGCAGTAAACGGACGGGGGGCGACGAGCAGTACTTC. The full variable domain, rest sourced from reference TRBV2 and TRBJ2-7, is EPEVTQTPSHQVTQMGQEVILRCVPISNHLYFYWYRQILGQKVEFLVSFYNNEISEKSEIFDDQFSVERPDGSNFTLKIRSTKLEDSAMYFCASSKRTGGDEQYFGPGTRLTVT.

The rearrangement links TRBV6-4 to TRBJ2-1; 11 bases align to TRBD2. The germline CDR1 and CDR2 sequences are MRHNA and SNTAGT. Trimming removed 3 bases from V and 11 bases from J; junction bases left unmatched: 3. The CDR3 covers 13 residues. The CDR3: CASSEASGRQQFF. CDR3 DNA: TGTGCCAGCAGTGAGGCTAGCGGGAGGCAGCAGTTCTTC.

The chain has TRBV5-1 and TRBJ2-3, with a possible D match to TRBD2 (6 bases). The CDR3 covers 14 residues. CDR1 SGHRS and CDR2 YFSETQ come from the germline V gene. Deletions cut 0 bases from V and 6 bases from J, with 11 bases between. This CDR3 reads CASSLVSGGDTQYF. Written as DNA, the CDR3 is TGCGCCAGCAGCTTGGTTAGCGGCGGGGATACGCAGTATTTT.

This clone came up once. J is TRBJ2-7 and V is TRBV15, with D possibly TRBD1 on 6 matching bases. Germline V lookup: CDR1 LNHNV, CDR2 YYDKDF (reference sequence). The CDR3 spans 15 residues. The ends were cut back, 1 base at V and 0 bases at J, with 10 bases in the middle. Here the CDR3 reads CATSRGRGVSYEQYF. The CDR3, as DNA: TGTGCCACCAGCAGAGGCAGGGGCGTCTCCTACGAGCAGTACTTC.

The chain links TRBV5-4 to TRBJ2-7; the D is unclear. Deletions cut 4 bases from V and 4 bases from J, with 15 bases between. CDR1 and CDR2 (germline): SGHNT, YYREEE (reference sequence). This CDR3 has 14 residues. This chain's CDR3 is CASSRTSPLYEQYF. DNA of the CDR3: TGTGCCAGCAGCCGCACGTCTCCTCTATACGAGCAGTACTTC.

This clone was seen a handful of times. The chain recombines TRBV2 with TRBJ2-1; 8 nucleotides agree with TRBD2. V dropped 3 bases and J dropped 6; count of bases not matched to a gene: 7. The germline V gene has CDR1 SNHLY and CDR2 FYNNEI. The CDR3 has 15 amino acids. The CDR3, as DNA: TGTGCCAGCAGTGATAGGAGGACTAGCCGCAATGAGCAGTTCTTC. It specifies CASSDRRTSRNEQFF.

Details on this clone: A read error may produce the germline difference seen at one junction end. This chain connects TRBV6-5 to TRBJ2-7, with D possibly being TRBD1 (5 bases). The V gene's germline CDR1 is MNHEY and CDR2 SVGAGI. This CDR3 region has 12 residues. The CDR3 reads CASKGRSYEQYF. CDR3 sequence (DNA): TGTGCCAGCAAGGGGCGGTCCTACGAACAGTACTTC.

This chain joins TRBV30 and TRBJ2-5, with TRBD1 as a possible D gene (6 bases). The DNA end is a closer match to TRBJ2-7, so the J assignment may be wrong. This CDR3 spans 15 amino acids. The germline gives CDR1 GTSNPN, CDR2 SVGIG (reference sequence). The CDR3 region is CAWSVGQGMEYEQYF. CDR3 nucleotides: TGTGCCTGGAGTGTAGGGCAGGGGATGGAGTACGAGCAGTACTTC.